This passage covers 28 T cell receptor beta chains from one sample sequenced in a study of human versus mouse CDR3 diversity and MHC coevolution. The data were produced by immunoSEQ multiplex PCR, yet TCRdb's version contains in-frame clones alone and is incomplete. Counted here are around 74,000 clones, approximately 90% occurring once; the ten biggest clones make up roughly 0.15%. Material: naive CD4+ T cells from blood. The subset is: CD45RO-negative CD62L-positive naive CD4 T cells. These receptors were collected from a person aged 30-69 years in good health.

The genes are TRBV5-6 and TRBJ2-1, with a tentative D call TRBD1 (6 bases). The CDR3 totals 15 residues. Trimming cost V 1 base and J 4 bases, with 12 bases left between them. Germline assignment: CDR1 SGHDT and CDR2 YYEEEE. The CDR3: CASSLSRTAYNEQFF. In DNA form, the CDR3 reads TGTGCCAGCAGCTTGTCTCGGACAGCGTACAATGAGCAGTTCTTC.

For the CDR3, the DNA is TGTGCCAGCAGTTCACAGGGGGCGCTTGACTATGGCTACACCTTC. Protein sequence: CASSSQGALDYGYTF. This chain connects TRBV28 to TRBJ1-2; TRBD1 matches 9 bases. The ends lost 4 bases at V and 3 bases at J; junction bases unmatched: 6. The V gene's germline CDR1 is MDHEN and CDR2 SYDVKM. CDR3 length equals 15 residues.

The chain carries TRBV18 and TRBJ1-6, with 8 bases lining up with TRBD1. CDR3 length: 17 residues. Looked up from germline, CDR1 is KGHSH and CDR2 is LQKENI. The junction had 5 bases not matched to a gene; V was cut back by 1 base and J by 3 bases. CDR3 protein: CASSPQPGGYYNSPLHF. The CDR3 DNA reads as TGTGCCAGCTCACCACAGCCAGGGGGCTACTATAATTCACCCCTCCACTTT.

This rearrangement joins TRBV5-4 to TRBJ1-1, with 8 nucleotides matching TRBD1. This CDR3 region has 18 residues. CDR1 is SGHNT and CDR2 is YYREEE in the germline V gene (reference sequence). V lost 3 bases, J lost 0 bases, and 13 bases stayed unmatched. The CDR3 protein is CASSSARQGRTMNTEAFF. The DNA for the CDR3 is TGTGCCAGCAGCTCCGCTCGACAGGGGCGAACGATGAACACTGAAGCTTTCTTT.

This clone has only one observation. The J gene is TRBJ1-2, the V gene TRBV19; no reliable D call. The germline V gene has CDR1 LNHDA and CDR2 SQIVND (reference sequence). The CDR3 is 13 residues long. V lost 11 bases and J lost 8, with 21 bases in between. The CDR3 DNA is TGTGCCTCCTCCGAGGGAGCCTTCGGCGGCTACACCTTC. It yields the protein CASSEGAFGGYTF.

This chain uses TRBV5-1 with TRBJ2-5, with TRBD2 matching over 7 bases. The closer fit of TRBJ2-7 to the DNA end suggests the J call may be wrong. The length of the CDR3 is 20 residues. Germline V gene data show CDR1 as SGHRS and CDR2 as YFSETQ. The CDR3 reads CASSFRSPWEGAGSFYEQYF. The CDR3 DNA follows: TGCGCCAGCAGCTTCAGGTCCCCGTGGGAGGGTGCGGGATCTTTCTACGAGCAGTACTTC.

V gene TRBV27 combines with J gene TRBJ1-1; TRBD1 is a possible D gene (5 bases). The CDR3 sequence is 17 residues long. The V gene's germline CDR1 is MNHEY and CDR2 SMNVEV (reference sequence). V gave up 7 bases and J gave up 1 base, with 22 bases separating them. As DNA, the CDR3 is TGTGCCAGCACTCCTCGGGGGGGGATGGCGGGGAACACTGAAGCTTTCTTT. This codes for CASTPRGGMAGNTEAFF.

This rearrangement joins TRBV6-1 to TRBJ2-7; D remains ambiguous. V lost 5 bases, J lost 4 bases, and 6 bases lay in between. The CDR3 length is 11 residues. Germline-derived CDR1 and CDR2 are MNHNS and SASEGT. The CDR3 here is CASSFRYEQYF. CDR3 DNA: TGTGCCAGCAGTTTCCGTTACGAGCAGTACTTC.

This clone was seen once. The J gene is TRBJ2-7, the V gene TRBV28, with D possibly matching TRBD1 (6 bases). The V gene's germline CDR1 is MDHEN and CDR2 SYDVKM. The V gene lost 6 bases and the J gene lost 0 bases, with 12 bases spanning the gap. This CDR3 has 14 amino acids. The CDR3 here is CASSRTGSSYEQYF. The CDR3 bases are TGTGCCAGCAGCCGTACAGGGAGCTCCTACGAGCAGTACTTC.

The chain couples TRBV18 to TRBJ2-5; D is possibly TRBD1 (6 bases). This CDR3 region has 14 residues. The germline V gene has CDR1 KGHSH and CDR2 LQKENI. V shed 5 bases and J shed 5 bases, with 15 bases lying between them. CDR3 bases: TGTGCCAGCTCAAGAAATAGGGGGTCGGAGACCCAGTACTTC. It specifies CASSRNRGSETQYF.

The chain combines TRBV5-1 with TRBJ2-1; TRBD1 agrees at 9 bases. V lost 6 bases to trimming and J lost 0 bases; unmatched junction nucleotides: 4. Per the germline V gene, CDR1 is SGHRS and CDR2 is YFSETQ. This CDR3 has 15 residues. In DNA form, the CDR3 reads TGCGCCAGCACCGGGACAGGGAACTCCTACAATGAGCAGTTCTTC. This encodes CASTGTGNSYNEQFF.

This clone was seen only a few times. The gene calls are TRBV10-3 and TRBJ1-4, with TRBD1 identical over 7 bases. Per germline, CDR1 ENHRY and CDR2 SYGVKD. The CDR3 runs to 14 residues. Trimming removed 6 bases from V and 8 bases from J; junction bases left unmatched: 9. The CDR3 region is CAISSTGLGEKLFF. In DNA form, the CDR3 reads TGTGCCATCAGCTCGACAGGGTTGGGGGAAAAACTGTTTTTT.

V and J are TRBV19 and TRBJ2-2; D possibly corresponds to TRBD2 (6 bases). Trimming removed 4 bases at V and 2 bases at J, with 11 bases between. Germline-derived CDR1 and CDR2 are LNHDA and SQIVND (reference sequence). This CDR3 region has 15 residues. CDR3: CASSTSGSNTGELFF. The CDR3 nucleotides are TGTGCCAGTAGTACGTCCGGGAGCAACACCGGGGAGCTGTTTTTT. The full variable domain, rest sourced from reference TRBV19 and TRBJ2-2, is DGGITQSPKYLFRKEGQNVTLSCEQNLNHDAMYWYRQDPGQGLRLIYYSQIVNDFQKGDIAEGYSVSREKKESFPLTVTSAQKNPTAFYLCASSTSGSNTGELFFGEGSRLTVL.

This rearrangement joins TRBV5-1 to TRBJ2-2; the match to TRBD1 covers 8 bases. The CDR3 consists of 15 residues. V was clipped by 4 bases and J by 4 bases; unmatched bases: 6. Germline CDR1 is SGHRS and CDR2 is YFSETQ. This CDR3 reads CASSTDRGGTGELFF. DNA for the CDR3: TGCGCCAGCAGCACCGACAGGGGTGGCACCGGGGAGCTGTTTTTT.

The chain is built from TRBV18 and TRBJ1-3; D ambiguous. Germline V CDR1 and CDR2: KGHSH, LQKENI. V dropped 2 bases and J dropped 1 base, with 12 bases sitting between them. The CDR3 length is 16 residues. CDR3 sequence reads: CASSPVAVTSGNTIYF. The DNA of the CDR3 is TGTGCCAGCTCACCAGTAGCCGTAACATCTGGAAACACCATATATTTT.

The sample holds one count of this clone. The sample carries other DNA sequences with the same CDR3. J is TRBJ1-4 and V is TRBV5-1, with 10 bases aligning to TRBD1. Germline loops: CDR1 SGHRS, CDR2 YFSETQ. The V gene end was trimmed by 2 bases and the J gene end by 8 bases; junction bases not matched to a gene: 3. CDR3 length: 14 residues. The DNA for the CDR3 is TGCGCCAGCAGCTTCGGGACAGGGGACGAAAAACTGTTTTTT. Protein sequence: CASSFGTGDEKLFF.

The chain joins TRBV27 to TRBJ2-2, with TRBD2 as a possible D gene (5 bases). Germline V gives CDR1 MNHEY, CDR2 SMNVEV (reference sequence). V lost 5 bases to trimming and J lost 1 base, with 11 bases between them. This CDR3 contains 15 residues. CDR3 sequence reads: CASSRSRGNTGELFF. In DNA, the CDR3 is TGTGCCAGCAGTCGATCCCGGGGGAACACCGGGGAGCTGTTTTTT.

The chain joins TRBV18 to TRBJ2-5; 9 positions agree with TRBD1. The end of the DNA is better explained by TRBJ2-7, so the J call may be wrong. Germline V CDR1 and CDR2: KGHSH, LQKENI. The CDR3 covers 14 residues. The CDR3 is CASSPGQGTYEQYF. The CDR3 DNA reads as TGTGCCAGCTCACCCGGACAGGGGACCTACGAGCAGTACTTC.

There are a few counts of this clone. This chain connects TRBV10-1 to TRBJ1-2; TRBD1 might be the D (5 bases). The V end was cut by 6 bases, the J end by 5 bases, with 16 bases between. This CDR3 comprises 14 residues. From germline, CDR1 is WNHNN and CDR2 SYGVQD (reference sequence). CDR3: CASRGGDHSYGYTF. CDR3 sequence (DNA): TGCGCCAGCAGGGGGGGTGACCACTCTTATGGCTACACCTTC.

V and J are TRBV29-1 and TRBJ1-4, with a tentative D call TRBD1 (5 bases). This CDR3 is built from 9 residues. Trimming took off 6 bases at V and 14 bases at J, with 10 bases between the two ends. Germline-derived CDR1 and CDR2 are SQVTM and ANQGSEA. As DNA, the CDR3 is TGCAGCGTCGGTGGGGGGCTGTTTTTT. It translates to CSVGGGLFF.

For the CDR3, the DNA is TGTGCCAGCTCACCGATAGCGGGCTACACAGATACGCAGTATTTT. Encoded protein: CASSPIAGYTDTQYF. This rearrangement joins TRBV18 to TRBJ2-3, with 7 bases lining up with TRBD2. The CDR3 is 15 amino acids. J gave up 2 bases and V 3 bases, and 5 bases lay outside the gene matches. Germline V gene sequence: CDR1 KGHSH, CDR2 LQKENI.

This clone has only a few counts. The V gene is TRBV19, the J gene TRBJ1-5, with TRBD1 identical over 9 bases. V was pared by 5 bases and J by 7 bases, with 6 bases of the junction left unmatched. CDR1 is LNHDA and CDR2 is SQIVND in the germline V gene (reference sequence). This CDR3 has 14 residues. CDR3 in amino acids: CASSGTGGPQPQHF. DNA of the CDR3: TGTGCCAGTAGTGGAACAGGGGGCCCCCAGCCCCAGCATTTT.

J is TRBJ2-7 and V is TRBV9; 7 nucleotides agree with TRBD1. Germline V gene sequence: CDR1 SGDLS, CDR2 YYNGEE. This CDR3 has 17 amino acids. V lost 0 bases, J lost 5 bases, and 14 bases stayed unmatched. CDR3: CASSVGLGGAVSHEQYF. CDR3 in DNA: TGTGCCAGCAGCGTAGGCCTAGGGGGCGCAGTTAGTCACGAGCAGTACTTC.

The genes are TRBV6-5 and TRBJ2-7; D not resolved. The CDR3 totals 13 residues. Per the germline V gene, CDR1 is MNHEY and CDR2 is SVGAGI. Trimming removed 4 bases from V and 3 bases from J, with 10 bases in between. CDR3 loop: CASSSQHNYEQYF. The CDR3 DNA reads TGTGCCAGCAGTTCCCAACATAACTACGAGCAGTACTTC.

This sequence joins TRBV2 and TRBJ1-1; possible D gene TRBD1, 6 bases. The length of the CDR3 is 15 residues. Trimming shortened V by 5 bases and J by 4 bases, and 17 bases separated the two germline ends. Germline V gene lookup returns CDR1 SNHLY and CDR2 FYNNEI. The CDR3 reads CASSILGGQGTEAFF. Here the CDR3 DNA reads TGTGCCAGCAGTATACTCGGGGGGCAGGGCACTGAAGCTTTCTTT.

The chain uses TRBV7-9 and TRBJ2-7, with 9 bases lining up with TRBD1. Germline V gene sequence: CDR1 SEHNR, CDR2 FQNEAQ (reference sequence). CDR3 size: 14 residues. Trimming took 5 bases from V and 2 from J; bases not matched to a gene: 4. CDR3 sequence: CASSRTGDTYEQYF. The DNA of the CDR3 is TGTGCCAGCAGCCGGACAGGGGACACCTACGAGCAGTACTTC.

The chain carries TRBV5-1 and TRBJ2-7; 8 positions match TRBD2. The trim removed 4 bases at V and 1 base at J, leaving 7 bases unmatched. Germline V gene sequence: CDR1 SGHRS, CDR2 YFSETQ. The CDR3 is made up of 15 amino acids. CDR3 coding DNA: TGCGCCAGCAGCCCGTCGGCTAGCGGGTCCTACGAGCAGTACTTC. Amino acid sequence: CASSPSASGSYEQYF.

The V call is TRBV5-4, the J call TRBJ2-3; TRBD2 aligns across 13 bases. Germline-derived CDR1 and CDR2 are SGHNT and YYREEE (reference sequence). Losses at the gene ends were 5 bases for V and 4 bases for J; bases not matched to a gene: 10. The CDR3 contains 17 residues. The CDR3 protein is CASSSEPLAGGPDTQYF. CDR3 bases: TGTGCCAGCAGTTCCGAACCACTAGCGGGAGGGCCAGATACGCAGTATTTT.